The 2 T cell receptor beta chains below all came from one sample that was sequenced in a study of CD8 T cells in ankylosing spondylitis. TCRdb redid the calling of the 5' RACE reads with MiXCR, one entry per CDR3 protein. The sample records around 210,000 distinct CDR3 sequences, around 8% being singletons. The sequenced material came from blood, either unsorted or a sorted T cell fraction (not recorded which). The receptors stem from a female donor with ankylosing spondylitis or in good health (not recorded which).

This chain uses TRBV25-1 with TRBJ2-5; TRBD1 matches 9 bases. Germline loops: CDR1 MGHDK, CDR2 SYGVNS. This CDR3 has 16 amino acids. V was pared by 8 bases and J by 2 bases, with 12 bases of the junction left unmatched. The CDR3 DNA reads TGTGCCAGCGGGTTGAGTGACAGGGGGTGGCAAGAGACCCAGTACTTC. This translates into CASGLSDRGWQETQYF.

This clonotype was observed at least ten times. CDR3 loop: CASSPRQGGTDTQYF. DNA of the CDR3: TGTGCCAGCTCACCTCGACAGGGGGGCACAGATACGCAGTATTTT. This sequence joins TRBV18 and TRBJ2-3; 9 bases align to TRBD1. The CDR3 is 15 amino acids. CDR1 and CDR2 from the germline V gene are KGHSH and LQKENI. J lost 1 base, V lost 3 bases, and 2 bases had no gene match.